The 16 T cell receptor beta chains listed next were all sequenced from one sample in a study of regulatory T cells in long-lasting Graves disease. Time point in this sample: persistent/refractory GD, antithyroid drugs over 5 years with positive TRAb. Researchers made the TCR library from RNA that was extracted from PBMCs. Construction of the TCR beta libraries employed iRepertoire HTBI primers in conjunction with Arm-PCR of CDR3 regions. TCRdb redid the calling of the multiplex PCR reads with MiXCR, one entry per CDR3 protein. The table has 310,000 or so distinct CDR3 sequences, roughly 21% seen once. The sample here was peripheral blood mononuclear cells (PBMCs), taken when the disease was refractory, from a patient treated with antithyroid drugs. The receptors originated from a female donor with Graves disease.

With regard to this clonotype: A much larger clonotype is one base distant, so this may be a read error. The chain carries TRBV27 and TRBJ1-5; 7 nucleotides match TRBD1. CDR1 is MNHEY and CDR2 is SMNVEV in the germline V gene (reference sequence). After removal of 6 bases from V and 14 bases from J, the junction contained 10 bases not matched to a gene. This CDR3 spans 12 amino acids. CDR3 loop: CASRTDRERKHF. The CDR3 nucleotides are TGTGCCAGCAGAACCGACAGGGAAAGGAAGCATTTT.

This chain joins TRBV20-1 and TRBJ1-1, with 7 bases identical to TRBD1. The V gene end was trimmed by 6 bases and the J gene end by 1 base; junction bases not matched to a gene: 11. Germline CDR1 reads DFQATT; CDR2 reads SNEGSKA (reference sequence). The length of the CDR3 is 15 residues. CDR3 nucleotides: TGCAGTGCCCCGGTTTTAGGGGGCACGAACACTGAAGCTTTCTTT. Translation gives CSAPVLGGTNTEAFF.

The chain is built from TRBV30 and TRBJ1-3; TRBD1 might be the D (6 bases). The CDR3 loop spans 14 amino acids. The germline V gene has CDR1 GTSNPN and CDR2 SVGIG (reference sequence). Trimming took off 1 base at V and 0 bases at J, with 7 bases between the two ends. CDR3 amino acids: CAWSEGHSGNTIYF. Written as DNA, the CDR3 is TGTGCCTGGAGTGAGGGACACTCTGGAAACACCATATATTTT.

In its sample, this clonotype was seen a few times. The rearrangement uses TRBV27 and TRBJ2-7; D remains unclear. The CDR3 is 9 residues long. Germline V gives CDR1 MNHEY, CDR2 SMNVEV (reference sequence). V was pared by 9 bases and J by 4 bases, with 4 bases between. CDR3: CASMYEQYF. The CDR3 DNA is TGTGCCAGTATGTACGAGCAGTACTTC.

Points on this clonotype: A far more abundant clone sits one base away, making this likely a read error. The chain has TRBV25-1 and TRBJ2-5; no reliable D call. This CDR3 has 10 residues. Trimming removed 2 bases from V and 7 bases from J, with 2 bases in between. Germline-derived CDR1 and CDR2 are MGHDK and SYGVNS. As DNA, the CDR3 is TGTGCCAGCAGTGAAGGGACCCAGTACTTC. As protein: CASSEGTQYF.

This clonotype was seen many times. The genes are TRBV10-1 and TRBJ2-5; 8 bases agree with TRBD1. This CDR3 has 16 residues. With 8 bases clipped from V and 4 bases from J, the junction kept 15 bases outside the gene matches. Germline loops: CDR1 WNHNN, CDR2 SYGVQD (reference sequence). CDR3 coding DNA: TGCGCCAGCTCGGGTGACAGGGGCCGCCGAGGAGAGACCCAGTACTTC. This encodes CASSGDRGRRGETQYF.

Regarding this clonotype: Given a much more abundant clone one base away, this may be a read error. The chain combines TRBV28 with TRBJ2-7; weak D call: TRBD1 (6 bases). The V end was cut by 8 bases, the J end by 1 base, with 18 bases between. This CDR3 has 15 amino acids. CDR1 MDHEN and CDR2 SYDVKM come from the germline V gene. The CDR3 is CASGSYLGHSYEQYF. CDR3 DNA sequence: TGTGCCAGCGGTTCCTACCTGGGACATTCCTACGAGCAGTACTTC.

This clonotype has just one count. This CDR3 reads CASRGTRDSGYTF. CDR3 sequence (DNA): TGTGCCAGCAGGGGCACCAGGGACTCGGGCTACACCTTC. The chain recombines TRBV2 with TRBJ1-2, with D perhaps matching TRBD1 (5 bases). Per the germline V gene, CDR1 is SNHLY and CDR2 is FYNNEI. V was cut by 6 bases and J by 8 bases, with 16 bases left in between. CDR3 length equals 13 residues.

This clonotype appeared a few times. The chain couples TRBV18 to TRBJ2-7; a weak D match, TRBD1 (6 bases). Between the trimmed V and J ends, which lost 4 bases and 0 bases, there was a span of 16 bases. Germline V gene lookup returns CDR1 KGHSH and CDR2 LQKENI. There are 16 residues in the CDR3. The CDR3 region has the DNA TGTGCCAGCTCACGTGCCCCCGGGACATCCTCCTACGAGCAGTACTTC. Its translation is CASSRAPGTSSYEQYF.

The rearrangement links TRBV7-2 to TRBJ2-5; the D gene is possibly TRBD1 (6 bases). This CDR3 is built from 14 residues. Trimming removed 6 bases from V and 4 bases from J, with 15 bases in between. The germline V gene encodes CDR1 SGHTA and CDR2 FQGNSA. The CDR3 is CASRPTGQGETQYF. The DNA of the CDR3 is TGTGCCAGCAGACCTACAGGGCAGGGAGAGACCCAGTACTTC. The full variable domain, completed using reference TRBV7-2 and TRBJ2-5, is GAGVSQSPSNKVTEKGKDVELRCDPISGHTALYWYRQSLGQGLEFLIYFQGNSAPDKSGLPSDRFSAERTGGSVSTLTIQRTQQEDSAVYLCASRPTGQGETQYFGPGTRLLVL.

The chain combines TRBV19 with TRBJ1-2; 10 nucleotides match TRBD1. V was pared by 4 bases and J by 6 bases, with 5 bases of the junction left unmatched. The CDR3 length is 14 residues. The germline gives CDR1 LNHDA, CDR2 SQIVND (reference sequence). CDR3 nucleotides: TGTGCCAGTAGTACAGGGGACAGGGGAAATGGCTACACCTTC. It is translated as CASSTGDRGNGYTF.

This clonotype occurred many times. This rearrangement joins TRBV18 to TRBJ1-4; D unclear. This CDR3 has 9 amino acids. Between the trimmed V and J ends, which lost 2 bases and 16 bases, there was a span of 5 bases. CDR1 is KGHSH and CDR2 is LQKENI in the germline V gene. The CDR3 DNA is TGTGCCAGCTCACCAATTCGGTTTTTT. Encoded protein: CASSPIRFF.

This clonotype has ten or more counts. This sequence joins TRBV27 and TRBJ1-1; no firm D call. The CDR3 spans 13 residues. V lost 8 bases and J lost 2, with 12 bases in between. Germline V gene sequence: CDR1 MNHEY, CDR2 SMNVEV (reference sequence). Here the CDR3 reads CASRSRHNTEAFF. Written as DNA, the CDR3 is TGTGCCAGCCGCTCCCGACACAACACTGAAGCTTTCTTT.

V usage is TRBV15 and J usage is TRBJ1-5; the D is unclear. The germline CDR1 and CDR2 sequences are LNHNV and YYDKDF (reference sequence). The CDR3 has 14 residues. V was trimmed by 0 bases and J by 3 bases, leaving 6 bases between them. The CDR3, as DNA: TGTGCCACCAGCAGAGACAAGTACAATCAGCCCCAGCATTTT. Translating gives CATSRDKYNQPQHF.

This clonotype was counted ten times or more. The chain's CDR3 is CASSDRAGVSQTQYF. The CDR3, as DNA: TGTGCCAGCAGTGATCGGGCAGGGGTCAGTCAGACCCAGTACTTC. The chain joins TRBV2 to TRBJ2-5, with D possibly TRBD1 on 6 matching bases. Trimming stripped 3 bases from V and 6 bases from J, with 17 bases between. The CDR3 has 15 residues. Germline V gene sequence: CDR1 SNHLY, CDR2 FYNNEI.

The chain carries TRBV7-2 and TRBJ2-1; D might be TRBD2 (5 bases). The CDR3 runs 15 residues. Germline CDR1 reads SGHTA; CDR2 reads FQGNSA. V shed 4 bases and J shed 9 bases, with 19 bases lying between them. CDR3 sequence: CASSYREEVSVEQFF. The CDR3 DNA reads as TGTGCCAGCAGCTACCGGGAAGAGGTATCGGTTGAGCAGTTCTTC.